This T cell receptor beta chain was observed in a study of control samples from healthy donors and cancer patients. The V gene's germline CDR1 is SGHTA and CDR2 FQGNSA. CDR3 length equals 16 residues. Trimming removed 5 bases from V and 7 bases from J, with 21 bases in between. The table came from immunoSEQ multiplex PCR; TCRdb's copy has only in-frame clones and leaves some out. The sample records about 190,000 clones, roughly 93% being singletons. The source is a man aged 18 to 35 in good health. Specimen: blood. V usage is TRBV7-2 and J usage is TRBJ2-1; maybe TRBD2 (6 bases). The CDR3 sequence is CASSLLQRLEGNEQFF. CDR3 DNA sequence: TGTGCCAGCAGCCTCCTACAACGGTTGGAGGGAAATGAGCAGTTCTTC.